Listed below are T cell receptor beta chains from one sample, sequenced in a study of OX40 agonist ivuxolimab in advanced cancers. TCRdb keeps only in-frame clones here, not all; method: immunoSEQ multiplex PCR. The sample has 90,000 to 100,000 clones, around 85% seen once. The input for sequencing was CD4+ or CD8+ T cells sorted from blood, taken in a trial of the OX40 agonist ivuxolimab. The receptors derive from an adult with an advanced solid tumor such as melanoma, head and neck, liver or kidney cancer. Both conserved end residues are trimmed from each CDR3.

v_call,j_call,cdr3_length,cdr3_aa
TRBV10-3,TRBJ2-1,11,AISRDRVNEQF
TRBV5-6,TRBJ1-5,14,ASSILRDNSNQPQH
TRBV11-2,TRBJ2-4,10,ASSLARNIQY
TRBV23-1,TRBJ2-7,15,ASSHPGRGQGTYEQY
TRBV4-3,TRBJ1-1,14,ASSQVRGTMNTEAF
TRBV6-5,TRBJ1-1,10,ASSPGPLGAF
TRBV2,TRBJ1-2,12,ASTLEPGSDGYT
TRBV19,TRBJ1-1,12,ASNPDWGKTEAF
TRBV7-2,TRBJ2-1,11,ASSLIESYEQF
TRBV19,TRBJ2-1,14,ATIDGGSSSYNEQF
TRBV5-1,TRBJ2-1,14,ASSLSGGGLYNEQF
TRBV30,TRBJ2-7,14,AWRPISGRASYEQY
TRBV19,TRBJ1-2,12,ASTRTGQSVGYT
TRBV9,TRBJ2-1,12,ASSALATSNEQF
TRBV6-1,TRBJ2-6,12,AGATGSGANVLT
TRBV5-1,TRBJ1-1,10,ASRNGGTEAF
TRBV18,TRBJ2-3,12,ASSPLTESDTQY
TRBV7-3,TRBJ2-1,13,ASSRQGPPNNEQF
TRBV7-2,TRBJ2-3,12,ASRRRLAGDTQY
TRBV9,TRBJ2-3,13,ASSVAGTQQDTQY
TRBV6-1,TRBJ2-4,11,ASSAGQKNIQY
TRBV27,TRBJ1-2,14,ASVVVGSSPENGYT
TRBV7-9,TRBJ2-3,10,ASSPATDTQY
TRBV6-1,TRBJ1-3,13,ASSELGSSGNTIY
TRBV2,TRBJ1-1,11,ASSEGLNTEAF
TRBV2,TRBJ1-1,10,ASSLGITEAF
TRBV2,TRBJ2-5,10,ASRGDIETQY
TRBV6-6,TRBJ1-2,12,ATSSQVQNYGYT
TRBV30,TRBJ1-1,12,AWRLSLPNTEAF
TRBV5-1,TRBJ2-2,10,ASSGGTGELF
TRBV7-2,TRBJ2-1,14,ASSSGPAAVYNEQF
TRBV6-1,TRBJ1-1,14,ASSAGTGPLNTEAF